Shown below are 18 T cell receptor beta chains from a single sample sequenced in a study of cytomegalovirus exposure and HLA in healthy donors. The PCR employed 60 Vbeta primers together with 13 Jbeta primers. Sequencing used immunoSEQ multiplex PCR; TCRdb keeps in-frame clones, though not all of them. The table includes some 100,000 clones, about 83% detected once. Sequencing input: PBMCs. The receptors were gathered from a female donor in good health and CMV-seronegative.

The chain couples TRBV12-5 to TRBJ2-4, with 9 bases aligning to TRBD2. V was pared by 1 base and J by 1 base, with 17 bases of the junction left unmatched. The CDR3 is 21 amino acids. From germline, CDR1 is LGHNT and CDR2 FRNRAP. In nucleotides, the CDR3 is TGTGCTAGTGGTTTGGCTATCGGCCTCAACCGGACTAGCGAGGCCAAAAACATTCAGTACTTC. Translation: CASGLAIGLNRTSEAKNIQYF. The whole variable domain, filled in from reference TRBV12-5 and TRBJ2-4, reads DARVTQTPRHKVTEMGQEVTMRCQPILGHNTVFWYRQTMMQGLELLAYFRNRAPLDDSGMPKDRFSAEMPDATLATLKIQPSEPRDSAVYFCASGLAIGLNRTSEAKNIQYFGAGTRLSVL.

The chain uses TRBV5-4 and TRBJ2-5; the match to TRBD1 covers 8 bases. CDR1 and CDR2 (germline): SGHNT, YYREEE (reference sequence). Trimming at V came to 6 bases and at J to 4 bases, leaving 8 bases not matched to a gene. The CDR3 consists of 14 residues. The CDR3 protein is CASTSRDRTETQYF. CDR3 nucleotide sequence: TGTGCCAGCACGTCCCGGGACAGGACAGAGACCCAGTACTTC.

The chain couples TRBV19 to TRBJ1-4; D unresolved. Looked up from germline, CDR1 is LNHDA and CDR2 is SQIVND (reference sequence). Trimming stripped 4 bases from V and 4 bases from J, with 7 bases between. CDR3 length: 13 residues. CDR3 sequence (DNA): TGTGCCAGTAGTAGGCAGATTAATGAAAAACTGTTTTTT. Residues: CASSRQINEKLFF.

V and J are TRBV7-9 and TRBJ2-3, with 9 bases fitting TRBD2. Germline V CDR1 and CDR2: SEHNR, FQNEAQ (reference sequence). V lost 5 bases to trimming and J lost 6 bases; unmatched junction nucleotides: 3. The CDR3 is 13 amino acids. The CDR3 protein is CASSTSGGDTQYF. CDR3 bases: TGTGCCAGCAGCACGAGCGGGGGGGATACGCAGTATTTT. Using reference TRBV7-9 and TRBJ2-3 for the parts outside the CDR3, the full variable domain is DTGVSQNPRHKITKRGQNVTFRCDPISEHNRLYWYRQTLGQGPEFLTYFQNEAQLEKSRLLSDRFSAERPKGSFSTLEIQRTEQGDSAMYLCASSTSGGDTQYFGPGTRLTVL.

The chain combines TRBV7-8 with TRBJ2-3, with D perhaps TRBD2 (7 bases). The CDR3 covers 18 residues. Germline V gene sequence: CDR1 SGHVS, CDR2 FQNEAQ. V dropped 5 bases and J dropped 0 bases, with 21 bases sitting between them. DNA of the CDR3: TGTGCCAGCAGCCAAAGCTGGCGGGGGCGTCCTAGCACAGATACGCAGTATTTT. This sequence encodes CASSQSWRGRPSTDTQYF.

This clone appeared a single time. This chain joins TRBV5-1 and TRBJ2-7, with 12 bases matching TRBD1. Trimming at V came to 1 base and at J to 3 bases, leaving 17 bases not matched to a gene. CDR3 length: 20 residues. In germline, CDR1 is SGHRS, CDR2 YFSETQ. The CDR3 loop reads CASSLIFVGTGGARVYEQYF. In DNA form, the CDR3 reads TGCGCCAGCAGCTTGATATTTGTAGGGACAGGGGGCGCTAGGGTCTACGAGCAGTACTTC.

The chain is built from TRBV7-7 and TRBJ2-1, with D unresolved. V was shortened by 5 bases and J by 3 bases, with 14 bases between the two germline ends. The germline CDR1 and CDR2 sequences are SSHAT and FNYEAQ (reference sequence). The CDR3 covers 15 residues. The CDR3 sequence is CASSPKVRIYNEQFF. CDR3 nucleotide sequence: TGTGCCAGCAGCCCCAAGGTGAGGATCTACAATGAGCAGTTCTTC. Together with reference TRBV7-7 and TRBJ2-1, the CDR3 gives the full variable domain: GAGVSQSPRYKVTKRGQDVTLRCDPISSHATLYWYQQALGQGPEFLTYFNYEAQPDKSGLPSDRFSAERPEGSISTLTIQRTEQRDSAMYRCASSPKVRIYNEQFFGPGTRLTVL.

This chain connects TRBV7-6 to TRBJ2-1; D not resolved. Trimming took off 3 bases at V and 10 bases at J, with 7 bases between the two ends. Germline V gives CDR1 SGHVS, CDR2 FNYEAQ. The CDR3 is 11 residues long. The CDR3 loop reads CASSFGSEQFF. The CDR3 DNA reads as TGTGCCAGCAGCTTCGGGTCGGAGCAGTTCTTC.

The V and J genes are TRBV21-1 and TRBJ1-5; TRBD1 was called by the table and not checked on the DNA. TRBV21-1 is a documented pseudogene. The CDR3 is 16 amino acids. Written as DNA, the CDR3 is TGTGCCAGCAGCAAAGCTAAGGACAGTTCCAATCAGCCCCAGCATTTT. Amino acids: CASSKAKDSSNQPQHF.

The chain recombines TRBV5-4 with TRBJ2-3; 12 nucleotides align to TRBD2. The germline V gene encodes CDR1 SGHNT and CDR2 YYREEE (reference sequence). This CDR3 comprises 18 residues. Trimming at V came to 7 bases and at J to 0 bases, leaving 12 bases not matched to a gene. CDR3 in DNA: TGTGCCAGCTCCCCGAGGCCTAGCGGGGGGGGGAGCACAGATACGCAGTATTTT. Protein product: CASSPRPSGGGSTDTQYF. Using reference TRBV5-4 and TRBJ2-3 for the parts outside the CDR3, the full variable domain is ETGVTQSPTHLIKTRGQQVTLRCSSQSGHNTVSWYQQALGQGPQFIFQYYREEENGRGNFPPRFSGLQFPNYSSELNVNALELDDSALYLCASSPRPSGGGSTDTQYFGPGTRLTVL.

V and J are TRBV27 and TRBJ1-4, with TRBD1 identical over 7 bases. The CDR3 contains 14 residues. The junction had 9 bases not matched to a gene; V was cut back by 7 bases and J by 7 bases. Per germline, CDR1 MNHEY and CDR2 SMNVEV (reference sequence). The CDR3: CASKFRGRVEKLFF. CDR3 DNA sequence: TGTGCCAGCAAGTTTAGGGGGCGCGTTGAAAAACTGTTTTTT.

The chain is built from TRBV5-4 and TRBJ2-7; 11 positions match TRBD1. This CDR3 spans 14 amino acids. Germline CDR1 and CDR2: SGHNT and YYREEE (reference sequence). Trimming took 2 bases from V and 7 from J; bases not matched to a gene: 5. The CDR3 DNA follows: TGTGCCAGCAGCTTCGGACAGGGGGCGAGAGAGCAGTACTTC. Amino acid sequence: CASSFGQGAREQYF.

The CDR3, as DNA: TGCAGCGTTGTGACAGGGGCTTCGCCGGAAGCTTTCTTT. It codes for CSVVTGASPEAFF. V gene TRBV29-1 combines with J gene TRBJ1-1; 8 bases fit TRBD1. Trimming cost V 4 bases and J 8 bases; bases outside gene matches: 9. This CDR3 spans 13 amino acids. CDR1 SQVTM and CDR2 ANQGSEA come from the germline V gene.

The count of this clone is one. This chain joins TRBV5-3 and TRBJ1-3, with a weak D call TRBD1 (5 bases). TRBV5-3 counts as an open reading frame of uncertain function. Trimming removed 4 bases at V and 0 bases at J, with 14 bases between. The CDR3 length is 16 residues. CDR3 protein: CARSLLIGASGNTIYF. DNA for the CDR3: TGTGCCAGAAGCCTATTAATTGGGGCCTCTGGAAACACCATATATTTT.

The V and J genes are TRBV29-1 and TRBJ2-7; a possible D gene is TRBD1 (6 bases). V was clipped by 4 bases and J by 3 bases, with 13 bases between them. Germline lookup yields CDR1 SQVTM and CDR2 ANQGSEA. The CDR3 contains 13 residues. CDR3 in DNA: TGCAGCGTTGGAGGACAGACAGTCTACGAGCAGTACTTC. It specifies CSVGGQTVYEQYF.

The rearrangement links TRBV11-2 to TRBJ2-7, with D perhaps TRBD2 (7 bases). V was clipped by 0 bases and J by 2 bases, with 8 bases between them. The CDR3 length is 14 residues. Germline lookup yields CDR1 SGHAT and CDR2 FQNNGV. The chain's CDR3 is CASSLDGGPYEQYF. The CDR3 DNA reads as TGTGCCAGCAGCTTAGACGGGGGGCCCTACGAGCAGTACTTC.

This rearrangement joins TRBV2 to TRBJ2-5; D might be TRBD2 (6 bases). The DNA end is a closer match to TRBJ2-7, so the J assignment may be wrong. Per germline, CDR1 SNHLY and CDR2 FYNNEI. The CDR3 length is 12 residues. The chain's CDR3 is CASTGEFYEQYF. The CDR3 DNA follows: TGTGCCAGCACGGGGGAGTTCTACGAGCAGTACTTC.

The chain joins TRBV6-5 to TRBJ2-1; TRBD1 matches 10 bases. Germline assignment: CDR1 MNHEY and CDR2 SVGAGI. The CDR3 spans 13 residues. V gave up 7 bases and J gave up 10 bases; unmatched junction bases: 7. In DNA form, the CDR3 reads TGTGCCAGCAAAGGGACAGGGGAGCCAGAGCAGTTCTTC. Protein: CASKGTGEPEQFF.